This T cell receptor (beta chain) was obtained from a study of T cell changes during pregnancy in multiple sclerosis. This clone appeared a single time. Sequencing was performed with immunoSEQ multiplex PCR; in TCRdb, only in-frame clones are kept and a portion is missing. The sample has tens of thousands of clones; around 80% are singletons. V lost 5 bases and J lost 1, with 10 bases in between. Germline V gene lookup returns CDR1 SGDLS and CDR2 YYNGEE. The CDR3 has 14 residues. The source of this sequence is a female donor with multiple sclerosis, enrolled in a pregnancy study. The chain recombines TRBV9 with TRBJ1-5; D is unresolved. This specimen was CD4+ T cells from peripheral blood mononuclear cells, taken before pregnancy. The DNA for the CDR3 is TGTGCCAGCAGTGCTGGACTGAGCAATCAGCCCCAGCATTTT. As protein: CASSAGLSNQPQHF.